This TCR beta chain was recovered during a study of OX40 agonist ivuxolimab in advanced cancers. Study-level background: As their treatment, patients were administered ivuxolimab, an agonistic anti-OX40 (CD134) antibody.

The data were produced by immunoSEQ multiplex PCR, yet TCRdb's version contains in-frame clones alone and is incomplete. Of tens of thousands of clones listed, about 82% are singletons. General observations from the study: CD4+ and CD8+ T cells in blood underwent clonal expansion by week 6 at 0.1 to 3.0 mg/kg.

Note on this clone: The antigen remains undetermined.

Germline V gene lookup returns CDR1 SGHNT and CDR2 YENEEA. The CDR3 totals 16 residues. V lost 4 bases, J lost 4 bases, and 10 bases stayed unmatched. The receptor comes from an adult with an advanced solid tumor such as melanoma, head and neck, liver or kidney cancer. The specimen was CD4+ or CD8+ T cells sorted from blood, collected in a trial of the OX40 agonist ivuxolimab. The chain carries TRBV11-3 and TRBJ2-3, with TRBD2 matching over 8 bases. The CDR3: CASSSSGLVGSDTQYF. In DNA form, the CDR3 reads TGTGCCAGCAGCTCCTCGGGACTAGTAGGGTCAGATACGCAGTATTTT.